Shown below are 25 T cell receptor beta chains from a single sample sequenced in a study of neurological immune-mediated disorders. TCRdb re-called the 5' RACE reads with MiXCR, one entry per CDR3 protein. The repertoire holds tens of thousands of distinct CDR3 sequences, with 3.4% as singletons. Material for sequencing was PBMCs. These receptors all stem from a man aged 35-49 years with multiple sclerosis.

This clonotype was detected ten times or more. V gene TRBV7-8 combines with J gene TRBJ2-2; a weak D match, TRBD2 (6 bases). The CDR3 length is 18 residues. V shed 5 bases and J shed 0 bases, with 19 bases lying between them. The germline CDR1 and CDR2 sequences are SGHVS and FQNEAQ. As DNA, the CDR3 is TGTGCCAGCAGCGCTTCCGCTGGGACGGGAGCGAACACCGGGGAGCTGTTTTTT. Protein sequence: CASSASAGTGANTGELFF.

Notes on this clonotype: It may be a read error: a sequence one base away is much more abundant. The chain carries TRBV29-1 and TRBJ2-7; a possible D gene is TRBD1 (6 bases). This CDR3 spans 12 amino acids. Trimming stripped 6 bases from V and 7 bases from J, with 16 bases between. Germline V gives CDR1 SQVTM, CDR2 ANQGSEA. The CDR3 nucleotides read TGCAGCGTGGGGCGGACAGAGAAAGAGCAGTACTTC. Its protein is CSVGRTEKEQYF.

This clonotype was detected many times. The J gene is TRBJ1-1, the V gene TRBV5-1; 8 nucleotides line up with TRBD1. Germline loops: CDR1 SGHRS, CDR2 YFSETQ. The trim removed 4 bases at V and 1 base at J, leaving 3 bases unmatched. The CDR3 has 14 residues. CDR3 bases: TGCGCCAGCAGCGGAGGGACAGGGAACACTGAAGCTTTCTTT. Translating it yields CASSGGTGNTEAFF.

This clonotype was seen ten or more times. The V and J genes are TRBV12-3 or TRBV12-4 and TRBJ2-2, with D uncertain. This CDR3 is 11 amino acids long. V was pared by 8 bases and J by 7 bases, with 8 bases between. DNA for the CDR3: TGTGCCAGCGCCGAGGTCGGGGAGCTGTTTTTT. The encoded protein is CASAEVGELFF.

This clonotype was detected ten times or more. The chain links TRBV18 to TRBJ1-1; D is ambiguous. The germline CDR1 and CDR2 sequences are KGHSH and LQKENI. The CDR3 contains 13 residues. The germline V and J ends were trimmed by 3 bases and 0 bases, with 5 bases remaining between them. The CDR3 region is CASSPVMNTEAFF. The CDR3 DNA reads TGTGCCAGCTCACCGGTCATGAACACTGAAGCTTTCTTT.

This clonotype was seen ten or more times. Since a much larger clone is just one base distant, this may be a read error. The V call is TRBV12-3 or TRBV12-4, the J call TRBJ1-1; D is perhaps TRBD1 (5 bases). V shed 10 bases and J shed 10 bases, with 19 bases lying between them. The CDR3 runs to 12 residues. CDR3 loop: CANNPGVGGAFF. CDR3 bases: TGTGCCAACAACCCCGGGGTGGGGGGAGCTTTCTTT.

CDR3: CSARGPSRRQYMNTEAFF. CDR3 bases: TGCAGTGCTAGAGGACCGAGCAGGCGACAGTACATGAACACTGAAGCTTTCTTT. The gene calls are TRBV20-1 and TRBJ1-1, with D maybe TRBD1 (5 bases). The V end lost 1 base, the J end lost 0 bases, and 21 bases lay between the germline ends. The CDR3 is made up of 18 amino acids. CDR1 DFQATT and CDR2 SNEGSKA come from the germline V gene (reference sequence).

On this clonotype: This may stem from a read error, because a much larger clone lies one nucleotide away. The chain couples TRBV5-1 to TRBJ1-6; 10 nucleotides align to TRBD1. The germline V gene has CDR1 SGHRS and CDR2 YFSETQ. The CDR3 extends over 14 amino acids. CDR3 coding DNA: TGCGCCAGCAGCCTCGGGACAGGGGACCCGTTCCTCAACTTT. Translating it yields CASSLGTGDPFLNF.

This clonotype was counted at least ten times. The chain couples TRBV25-1 to TRBJ1-4; D unresolved. Deletions cut 2 bases from V and 0 bases from J, with 13 bases between. Germline V gives CDR1 MGHDK, CDR2 SYGVNS. This CDR3 has 17 residues. The CDR3 DNA is TGTGCCAGCAGTGAAACTAGGCTTGATGCAACTAATGAAAAACTGTTTTTT. Translation gives CASSETRLDATNEKLFF.

This clonotype came up many times. The chain joins TRBV5-1 to TRBJ2-2, with D unresolved. The CDR3 runs to 14 residues. Germline loops: CDR1 SGHRS, CDR2 YFSETQ. V was shortened by 4 bases and J by 6 bases, with 13 bases between the two germline ends. The CDR3 DNA follows: TGCGCCAGCAGCGCCGGTTCTAACTCCGGGGAGCTGTTTTTT. It translates to CASSAGSNSGELFF.

The chain combines TRBV5-8 with TRBJ2-5; D is unclear. The germline V and J ends were trimmed by 0 bases and 10 bases, with 16 bases remaining between them. The CDR3 contains 14 residues. Germline-derived CDR1 and CDR2 are SGHTS and YDEGEE. CDR3 sequence: CASSLGSGVEYQYF. The CDR3 region has the DNA TGTGCCAGCAGCTTGGGCTCCGGAGTGGAGTACCAGTACTTC.

This clonotype appeared many times. This rearrangement joins TRBV7-9 to TRBJ1-3, with 7 bases lining up with TRBD1. Germline V lookup: CDR1 SEHNR, CDR2 FQNEAQ (reference sequence). V trimming: 6 bases; J trimming: 0 bases; junction bases outside the gene matches: 11. CDR3 length: 17 amino acids. CDR3 DNA: TGTGCCAGCAGACACGGGACAGCCTGGGACTCTGGAAACACCATATATTTT. Translated, it gives CASRHGTAWDSGNTIYF.

This clonotype was observed many times. The chain carries TRBV27 and TRBJ2-3, with 10 bases identical to TRBD2. Germline V CDR1 and CDR2: MNHEY, SMNVEV (reference sequence). The CDR3 spans 14 residues. The trim removed 3 bases at V and 5 bases at J, leaving 2 bases unmatched. The DNA of the CDR3 is TGTGCCAGCAGTTTTTTAGCGGGGGGAGATACGCAGTATTTT. Protein product: CASSFLAGGDTQYF.

This clonotype was seen at least ten times. The gene calls are TRBV20-1 and TRBJ1-6; D uncertain. The CDR3 has 18 amino acids. CDR1 is DFQATT and CDR2 is SNEGSKA in the germline V gene (reference sequence). V gave up 1 base and J gave up 10 bases, with 26 bases separating them. This CDR3 is CSARATLGQQRVDSPLHF. CDR3 in DNA: TGCAGTGCTAGAGCCACCCTCGGTCAGCAAAGGGTAGACTCACCCCTCCACTTT.

This clonotype occurred many times. This chain uses TRBV20-1 with TRBJ1-2, with D possibly TRBD1 on 5 matching bases. Germline V gene data show CDR1 as DFQATT and CDR2 as SNEGSKA (reference sequence). CDR3 length: 14 residues. V dropped 0 bases and J dropped 4 bases, with 12 bases sitting between them. The CDR3: CSARDRIGAYGYTF. The CDR3 bases are TGCAGTGCTAGAGATAGAATAGGGGCCTATGGCTACACCTTC.

This clonotype was seen ten or more times. The rearrangement joins TRBV29-1 to TRBJ2-6; no firm D call. Germline V gene data show CDR1 as SQVTM and CDR2 as ANQGSEA. The V and J ends lost 3 bases and 2 bases respectively, with 5 bases between them. The CDR3 covers 13 residues. The CDR3 coding sequence is TGCAGCGTTGACCTGGCTGGGGCCAACGTCCTGACTTTC. This encodes CSVDLAGANVLTF.

This clonotype was seen many times. The genes are TRBV5-1 and TRBJ2-5, with a tentative D call TRBD2 (6 bases). This CDR3 spans 15 amino acids. The V and J ends lost 1 base and 2 bases respectively, with 12 bases between them. Per germline, CDR1 SGHRS and CDR2 YFSETQ. The CDR3 DNA follows: TGCGCCAGCAGCTTGATTGTTGGAGGGCAAGAGACCCAGTACTTC. It codes for CASSLIVGGQETQYF.

This clonotype has only a few counts. This chain joins TRBV12-3 or TRBV12-4 and TRBJ2-4, with a weak D call TRBD1 (6 bases). CDR3 length: 14 amino acids. V was shortened by 7 bases and J by 1 base, with 11 bases between the two germline ends. CDR3 loop: CASTPGHAKNIQYF. The CDR3 DNA reads TGTGCCAGCACCCCGGGACATGCCAAAAACATTCAGTACTTC.

This clonotype counts as medium-sized (0.01 to 0.1%). The chain uses TRBV20-1 and TRBJ1-1; 7 bases are shared with TRBD1. Germline loops: CDR1 DFQATT, CDR2 SNEGSKA (reference sequence). This CDR3 region has 13 residues. V was pared by 1 base and J by 3 bases, with 2 bases of the junction left unmatched. CDR3 loop: CSARADRYTEAFF. The CDR3 region has the DNA TGCAGTGCTAGAGCGGACAGGTACACTGAAGCTTTCTTT.

This clonotype has a count of ten or more. CDR3 sequence: CASSWGSDTEAFF. In DNA, the CDR3 is TGCGCCAGCAGCTGGGGGTCGGACACTGAAGCTTTCTTT. The V and J genes are TRBV5-1 and TRBJ1-1; weak D call: TRBD1 (5 bases). Germline V CDR1 and CDR2: SGHRS, YFSETQ. The CDR3 runs 13 residues. Deletions cut 3 bases from V and 3 bases from J, with 9 bases between.

At least ten counts were recorded for this clonotype. The chain recombines TRBV20-1 with TRBJ2-1; 8 nucleotides align to TRBD2. Trimming removed 6 bases from V and 7 bases from J; junction bases left unmatched: 11. CDR3 size: 14 residues. The V gene's germline CDR1 is DFQATT and CDR2 SNEGSKA (reference sequence). CDR3: CSAKTGASGNEQFF. The CDR3 nucleotides read TGCAGTGCAAAGACCGGGGCTAGCGGGAATGAGCAGTTCTTC.

This clonotype was recorded many times. The chain joins TRBV11-1 to TRBJ2-7; D gene unclear. In germline, CDR1 is SGHAT, CDR2 FQDESV (reference sequence). This CDR3 contains 14 residues. The V gene lost 0 bases and the J gene lost 2 bases, with 8 bases spanning the gap. In nucleotides, the CDR3 is TGTGCCAGCAGCTTAGCTCTCGACGCCTACGAGCAGTACTTC. As protein: CASSLALDAYEQYF.

This clonotype was detected many times. This chain connects TRBV6-5 to TRBJ1-5, with D possibly matching TRBD1 (5 bases). The CDR3 covers 17 residues. Trimming stripped 0 bases from V and 1 base from J, with 13 bases between. Germline assignment: CDR1 MNHEY and CDR2 SVGAGI. The CDR3 region is CASSYSAPGTSNQPQHF. The CDR3 region has the DNA TGTGCCAGCAGTTACTCGGCTCCGGGGACCAGCAATCAGCCCCAGCATTTT.

This clonotype was detected many times. V is TRBV12-3 or TRBV12-4 and J is TRBJ2-7; D is ambiguous. The V end was cut by 4 bases, the J end by 7 bases, with 14 bases between. The CDR3 is 13 residues long. The CDR3 DNA is TGTGCCAGCAGTTACCCACTGGCCGGGGAGCAGTACTTC. Amino acids: CASSYPLAGEQYF.

This clonotype was picked up many times. This rearrangement joins TRBV5-1 to TRBJ1-1; D gene ambiguous. Germline-derived CDR1 and CDR2 are SGHRS and YFSETQ. The CDR3 has 15 amino acids. V was trimmed by 0 bases and J by 5 bases, leaving 14 bases between them. CDR3 region: CASSLDPPGQTEAFF. CDR3 nucleotides: TGCGCCAGCAGCTTGGACCCACCCGGGCAGACTGAAGCTTTCTTT.